Following are 12 T cell receptor beta chains from one sample sequenced in a study of cytomegalovirus exposure and HLA in healthy donors. With 60 Vbeta and 13 Jbeta primers, the PCR was carried out. Assay used: immunoSEQ multiplex PCR; TCRdb lists only in-frame clones, some missing. This sample has 130,000 to 150,000 clones, with about 82% found just once. The sequencing input was PBMCs. All receptors derive from a man aged 25-45 years in good health and CMV-seronegative.

The chain uses TRBV7-2 and TRBJ2-5; D gene uncertain. Per germline, CDR1 SGHTA and CDR2 FQGNSA. The V gene lost 6 bases and the J gene lost 7 bases, with 9 bases spanning the gap. The CDR3 has 11 residues. The CDR3 bases are TGTGCCAGCAGGTCCACCGGGACCCAGTACTTC. Amino acids: CASRSTGTQYF. Full variable domain (rest looked up from reference TRBV7-2 and TRBJ2-5): GAGVSQSPSNKVTEKGKDVELRCDPISGHTALYWYRQSLGQGLEFLIYFQGNSAPDKSGLPSDRFSAERTGGSVSTLTIQRTQQEDSAVYLCASRSTGTQYFGPGTRLLVL.

V and J are TRBV5-1 and TRBJ2-1, with D tentatively TRBD2 (7 bases). V lost 4 bases and J lost 8, with 16 bases in between. There are 14 residues in the CDR3. The germline CDR1 and CDR2 sequences are SGHRS and YFSETQ. The CDR3 is CASSGPGGGYEQFF. The CDR3 DNA is TGCGCCAGCAGCGGACCGGGGGGCGGTTATGAGCAGTTCTTC.

V gene TRBV2 combines with J gene TRBJ2-5, with TRBD1 identical over 12 bases. CDR1 is SNHLY and CDR2 is FYNNEI in the germline V gene. There are 16 residues in the CDR3. Trimming cost V 6 bases and J 5 bases; bases outside gene matches: 10. CDR3 sequence: CASRAGTGGAVETQYF. For the CDR3, the DNA is TGTGCCAGCAGAGCCGGGACAGGGGGCGCGGTGGAGACCCAGTACTTC.

This clone was seen a few times. The chain recombines TRBV5-4 with TRBJ2-7; 7 bases agree with TRBD1. The CDR3 length is 17 residues. The germline V gene has CDR1 SGHNT and CDR2 YYREEE (reference sequence). The J segment lost 2 bases and the V segment lost 1 base, leaving 12 bases of the junction unmatched. The CDR3 bases are TGTGCCAGCAGCTTGAGGGACAGTCGAAGGGTAACCTACGAGCAGTACTTC. This sequence encodes CASSLRDSRRVTYEQYF.

The rearrangement joins TRBV18 to TRBJ2-3; 7 bases line up with TRBD1. Germline CDR1 and CDR2: KGHSH and LQKENI. This CDR3 spans 15 amino acids. Trimming cost V 3 bases and J 0 bases; bases outside gene matches: 3. CDR3: CASSPGQPSTDTQYF. Here the CDR3 DNA reads TGTGCCAGCTCACCGGGACAGCCAAGCACAGATACGCAGTATTTT.

The rearrangement uses TRBV28 and TRBJ2-6, with a possible D match to TRBD2 (5 bases). Looked up from germline, CDR1 is MDHEN and CDR2 is SYDVKM. This CDR3 is built from 15 residues. V lost 5 bases to trimming and J lost 8 bases, with 16 bases between them. CDR3 loop: CASSHVGSGTNVLTF. For the CDR3, the DNA is TGTGCCAGCAGTCATGTCGGGTCGGGGACCAACGTCCTGACTTTC.

This rearrangement joins TRBV2 to TRBJ1-1; D might be TRBD1 (6 bases). From germline, CDR1 is SNHLY and CDR2 FYNNEI. This CDR3 has 15 residues. V gave up 6 bases and J gave up 0 bases, with 14 bases separating them. CDR3 in DNA: TGTGCCAGCAGACTAACGACAGGCATGAACACTGAAGCTTTCTTT. Amino acid sequence: CASRLTTGMNTEAFF.

Only a few counts were recorded for this clone. The gene calls are TRBV5-5 and TRBJ2-7, with 11 bases that match TRBD2. This CDR3 has 15 residues. V gave up 4 bases and J gave up 0 bases; unmatched junction bases: 3. From germline, CDR1 is SGHKS and CDR2 YYEKEE (reference sequence). The CDR3 nucleotides read TGTGCCAGCAGCGCTAGCGGGGGGACCTCCTACGAGCAGTACTTC. It specifies CASSASGGTSYEQYF.

The genes are TRBV5-1 and TRBJ2-5; 8 bases align to TRBD2. The CDR3 runs 15 residues. V shed 0 bases, J shed 5 bases, and the junction held 6 bases outside the gene matches. Germline CDR1 SGHRS, CDR2 YFSETQ. The CDR3 nucleotides are TGCGCCAGCAGCTTGGCTGAGACTAGCGTGGAGACCCAGTACTTC. Encoded protein: CASSLAETSVETQYF.

V gene TRBV5-6 combines with J gene TRBJ2-7; maybe TRBD1 (6 bases). V lost 2 bases to trimming and J lost 3 bases, with 12 bases between them. Germline V CDR1 and CDR2: SGHDT, YYEEEE. CDR3 length equals 14 residues. The DNA of the CDR3 is TGTGCCAGCAGCTTCAGGGACAAAGTCTACGAGCAGTACTTC. It is translated as CASSFRDKVYEQYF.

This clone was seen just once. The chain is built from TRBV30 and TRBJ2-1, with 15 bases that match TRBD2. Germline CDR1 and CDR2: GTSNPN and SVGIG (reference sequence). Trimming cost V 1 base and J 12 bases; bases outside gene matches: 4. The CDR3 runs to 14 residues. The CDR3 region is CAWSEGLAGGVQFF. CDR3 nucleotide sequence: TGTGCCTGGAGTGAGGGACTAGCGGGAGGCGTGCAGTTCTTC.

The chain is built from TRBV5-1 and TRBJ2-7; TRBD2 agrees at 9 bases. Trimming took 0 bases from V and 5 from J; bases not matched to a gene: 6. CDR1 is SGHRS, CDR2 YFSETQ, per germline. The CDR3 loop spans 15 amino acids. This CDR3 reads CASSLGRGGFNEQYF. The CDR3 region has the DNA TGCGCCAGCAGCTTGGGGCGGGGGGGGTTCAACGAGCAGTACTTC.